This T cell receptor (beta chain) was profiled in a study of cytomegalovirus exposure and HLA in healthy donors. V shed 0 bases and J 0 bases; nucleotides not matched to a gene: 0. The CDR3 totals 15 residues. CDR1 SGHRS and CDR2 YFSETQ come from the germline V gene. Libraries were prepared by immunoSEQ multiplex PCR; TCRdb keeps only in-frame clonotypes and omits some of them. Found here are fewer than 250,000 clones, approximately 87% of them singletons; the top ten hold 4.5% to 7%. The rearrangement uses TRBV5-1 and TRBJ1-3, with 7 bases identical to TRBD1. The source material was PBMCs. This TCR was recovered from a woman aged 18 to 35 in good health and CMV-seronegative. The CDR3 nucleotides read TGCGCCAGCAGCTTGGCAGGGGGCTCTGGAAACACCATATATTTT. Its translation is CASSLAGGSGNTIYF.